A single sample is the source of the 16 T cell receptor beta chains below, sequenced in a study of control samples from healthy donors and cancer patients. The table came from immunoSEQ multiplex PCR; TCRdb's copy has only in-frame clones and leaves some out. The sample consists of under 450,000 clones, 80% to 95% of them appearing once. The specimen sequenced was PBMCs. The receptors stem from a man aged 35 to 55 with head and neck cancer.

The chain uses TRBV10-1 and TRBJ2-7; D is unresolved. CDR3 size: 13 residues. The germline CDR1 and CDR2 sequences are WNHNN and SYGVQD (reference sequence). With 4 bases removed from V and 2 bases from J, the gap between germline ends came to 9 bases. CDR3 sequence reads: CASSAAGAYEQYF. The CDR3 region has the DNA TGCGCCAGCAGTGCGGCTGGGGCCTACGAGCAGTACTTC.

This sequence joins TRBV28 and TRBJ2-5, with 11 positions matching TRBD2. Trimming took 5 bases from V and 2 from J; bases not matched to a gene: 4. The germline V gene has CDR1 MDHEN and CDR2 SYDVKM. CDR3 length: 15 residues. The CDR3 loop reads CASSTGTSGQETQYF. The CDR3 DNA reads TGTGCCAGCAGTACCGGGACTAGCGGACAAGAGACCCAGTACTTC.

This chain joins TRBV21-1 and TRBJ1-1; TRBD1, the D gene given by the table, was not confirmed from the DNA. TRBV21-1 represents a pseudogene. CDR3 length equals 20 residues. CDR3 sequence (DNA): TGTGCCAGCAGCAAAGGAAGCAGGGGGCGAAGGTTGCTGCCGAACACTGAAGCTTTCTTT. Its protein is CASSKGSRGRRLLPNTEAFF.

V is TRBV14 and J is TRBJ2-2; D is uncertain. CDR1 and CDR2 from the germline V gene are SGHDN and FVKESK. This CDR3 contains 14 residues. Trimming pared 4 bases from V and 1 base from J, leaving 7 bases between. DNA of the CDR3: TGTGCCAGCAGCCCCAGCCGGAACACCGGGGAGCTGTTTTTT. Its protein product is CASSPSRNTGELFF.

The rearrangement links TRBV25-1 to TRBJ2-5, with D unresolved. V lost 6 bases, J lost 5 bases, and 10 bases lay in between. Germline values: CDR1 MGHDK, CDR2 SYGVNS. The CDR3 covers 12 residues. The CDR3 spells CASSPTWETQYF. CDR3 sequence (DNA): TGTGCCAGCAGCCCCACCTGGGAGACCCAGTACTTC.

CDR3 DNA: TGTGCCAGCAGTGAAGCGCAATTTCTGTTTCAGTACTTC. Translation: CASSEAQFLFQYF. The V and J genes are TRBV6-1 and TRBJ2-7; D is undetermined. The V end lost 0 bases, the J end lost 10 bases, and 13 bases lay between the germline ends. The V gene's germline CDR1 is MNHNS and CDR2 SASEGT. The CDR3 extends over 13 amino acids.

The gene calls are TRBV5-1 and TRBJ2-1, with D possibly being TRBD2 (6 bases). V shed 5 bases and J shed 10 bases, with 7 bases lying between them. The germline CDR1 and CDR2 sequences are SGHRS and YFSETQ. The CDR3 runs 10 residues. The CDR3: CASRGGEQFF. DNA of the CDR3: TGCGCCAGCAGGGGAGGAGAGCAGTTCTTC.

The chain combines TRBV12-5 with TRBJ1-2; 8 nucleotides line up with TRBD1. Trimming removed 2 bases from V and 8 bases from J; junction bases left unmatched: 7. This CDR3 contains 14 residues. The V gene's germline CDR1 is LGHNT and CDR2 FRNRAP. CDR3 nucleotide sequence: TGTGCTAGTGGTTTGCCCGGACAGGGAGAGGGCTACACCTTC. Protein: CASGLPGQGEGYTF.

V gene TRBV2 combines with J gene TRBJ2-3; 15 bases are a match to TRBD2. V gave up 11 bases and J gave up 4 bases; unmatched junction bases: 10. Per the germline V gene, CDR1 is SNHLY and CDR2 is FYNNEI. This CDR3 is built from 16 residues. The CDR3 loop reads CAVPGLAGGFPDTQYF. The CDR3 bases are TGTGCCGTGCCGGGACTAGCGGGAGGTTTTCCAGATACGCAGTATTTT. The full variable domain, rest sourced from reference TRBV2 and TRBJ2-3, is EPEVTQTPSHQVTQMGQEVILRCVPISNHLYFYWYRQILGQKVEFLVSFYNNEISEKSEIFDDQFSVERPDGSNFTLKIRSTKLEDSAMYFCAVPGLAGGFPDTQYFGPGTRLTVL.

This clone has only one observation. The chain links TRBV7-3 to TRBJ1-1, with unresolved D. CDR3 length: 13 amino acids. Deletions cut 2 bases from V and 4 bases from J, with 8 bases between. Germline V gives CDR1 SGHTA, CDR2 FQGTGA. The CDR3 reads CASSLREGTEAFF. The CDR3 DNA sequence: TGTGCCAGCAGCTTACGGGAGGGCACTGAAGCTTTCTTT.

V and J are TRBV9 and TRBJ1-3; no reliable D call. This CDR3 comprises 15 residues. Between the trimmed V and J ends, which lost 0 bases and 2 bases, there was a span of 9 bases. Per the germline V gene, CDR1 is SGDLS and CDR2 is YYNGEE. Here the CDR3 DNA reads TGTGCCAGCAGCGTAGGAACAGTTACTGGAAACACCATATATTTT. Residues: CASSVGTVTGNTIYF. Full variable domain (outside the CDR3, taken from reference TRBV9 and TRBJ1-3): DSGVTQTPKHLITATGQRVTLRCSPRSGDLSVYWYQQSLDQGLQFLIQYYNGEERAKGNILERFSAQQFPDLHSELNLSSLELGDSALYFCASSVGTVTGNTIYFGEGSWLTVV.

V gene TRBV11-2 combines with J gene TRBJ1-5, with 7 bases that match TRBD1. Trimming took 5 bases from V and 3 from J; bases not matched to a gene: 10. The germline V gene encodes CDR1 SGHAT and CDR2 FQNNGV. This CDR3 region has 16 residues. The DNA of the CDR3 is TGTGCCAGCAGCCGAGACCCAGGGGGTTCCAATCAGCCCCAGCATTTT. Its translation is CASSRDPGGSNQPQHF.

This clone has only one observation. The chain combines TRBV28 with TRBJ2-1; 7 bases match TRBD1. Trimming removed 6 bases from V and 5 bases from J; junction bases left unmatched: 10. CDR1 is MDHEN and CDR2 is SYDVKM in the germline V gene. The CDR3 has 15 amino acids. The CDR3 here is CASSRLDRDDNEQFF. CDR3 coding DNA: TGTGCCAGCAGCAGACTCGACAGGGATGACAATGAGCAGTTCTTC.

The chain recombines TRBV24-1 with TRBJ1-2, with D maybe TRBD1 (5 bases). The V gene's germline CDR1 is KGHDR and CDR2 SFDVKD. V lost 4 bases to trimming and J lost 6 bases, with 14 bases between them. The CDR3 extends over 14 amino acids. The CDR3 loop is CATSEAGLEDGYTF. CDR3 nucleotide sequence: TGTGCCACCAGTGAGGCGGGGCTCGAGGATGGCTACACCTTC.

The chain joins TRBV28 to TRBJ1-1, with 10 nucleotides matching TRBD1. This CDR3 is 15 amino acids long. Germline assignment: CDR1 MDHEN and CDR2 SYDVKM. V lost 6 bases to trimming and J lost 5 bases; unmatched junction nucleotides: 9. The CDR3 DNA follows: TGTGCCAGCAGCCTAACGGGGACAGGGGAGACTGAAGCTTTCTTT. As protein: CASSLTGTGETEAFF.

The V gene is TRBV9, the J gene TRBJ2-1, with D perhaps TRBD1 (6 bases). The CDR3 has 14 amino acids. CDR1 is SGDLS and CDR2 is YYNGEE in the germline V gene. V shed 0 bases and J shed 9 bases, with 13 bases lying between them. The DNA for the CDR3 is TGTGCCAGCAGCGTAGAAGAGGGGGTTACTGAGCAGTTCTTC. Translated: CASSVEEGVTEQFF.